This TCR beta chain appears in the sequencing data of a study of cytomegalovirus exposure and HLA in healthy donors. 60 Vbeta and 13 Jbeta primers were used in PCR. Only in-frame clones appear in the TCRdb table, and some are missing; sequencing was by immunoSEQ multiplex PCR. The sample has about 140,000 clones; more than 70% are singletons. This clone came up a few times. The TCR comes from a man aged 25-45 years in good health and CMV-seronegative. Specimen: PBMCs.

CDR3 amino acids: CASSFNTAGQETQYF. The CDR3 nucleotides read TGTGCCAGCAGCTTTAATACTGCGGGGCAAGAGACCCAGTACTTC. This chain uses TRBV5-4 with TRBJ2-5, with a possible D match to TRBD2 (6 bases). Trimming stripped 2 bases from V and 2 bases from J, with 13 bases between. The CDR3 length is 15 residues. CDR1 and CDR2 from the germline V gene are SGHNT and YYREEE (reference sequence). The complete variable domain, with remaining parts taken from reference TRBV5-4 and TRBJ2-5, reads ETGVTQSPTHLIKTRGQQVTLRCSSQSGHNTVSWYQQALGQGPQFIFQYYREEENGRGNFPPRFSGLQFPNYSSELNVNALELDDSALYLCASSFNTAGQETQYFGPGTRLLVL.